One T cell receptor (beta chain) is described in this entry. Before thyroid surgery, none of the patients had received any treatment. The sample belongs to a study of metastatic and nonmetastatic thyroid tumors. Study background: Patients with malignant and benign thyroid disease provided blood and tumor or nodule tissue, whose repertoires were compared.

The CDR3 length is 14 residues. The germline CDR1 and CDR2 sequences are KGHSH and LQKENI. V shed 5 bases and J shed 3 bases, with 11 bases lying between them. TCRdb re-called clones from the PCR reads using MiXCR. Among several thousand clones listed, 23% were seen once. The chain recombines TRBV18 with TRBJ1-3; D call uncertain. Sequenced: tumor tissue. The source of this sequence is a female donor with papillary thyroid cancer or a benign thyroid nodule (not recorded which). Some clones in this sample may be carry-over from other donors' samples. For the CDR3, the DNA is TGTGCCAGCTCAAAAGGCTCCTTTGGAAACACCATATATTTT. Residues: CASSKGSFGNTIYF.